This T cell receptor (beta chain) is from a study of post-analysis software for immune sequencing data. In the study overall: Included courses were relapsing-remitting and secondary progressive multiple sclerosis; progressive-relapsing multiple sclerosis was also included.

Unique-molecular-identifier-tagged TCR beta cDNA libraries were used. Starting from about 1 to 10 million T cells, the study yielded approximately 500,000 cDNA molecules. TCRdb reanalysed the PCR reads using MiXCR and keeps one entry per CDR3 protein. The data show roughly 800,000 distinct CDR3 sequences, roughly 46% seen once. V was pared by 0 bases and J by 1 base, with 9 bases between. CDR1 and CDR2 from the germline V gene are MNHEY and SVGAGI. This CDR3 has 15 amino acids. Study results and caveats: Relative to controls, patients had a few TRBV segments at higher frequency, with TRBV5-6, TRBV5-1 and TRBV20-1 among these. Controls showed significantly higher normalized Chao1 diversity than did multiple sclerosis patients.

With regard to this clonotype: Its antigen is currently unknown.

The chain uses TRBV6-5 and TRBJ1-1; D not certain. Sequencing used blood. The sequence was collected from a girl aged 5-17 years with multiple sclerosis. The CDR3 sequence: CASSYSRSGNTEAFF. The CDR3 DNA is TGTGCCAGCAGTTACTCGAGGTCGGGGAACACTGAAGCTTTCTTT.